This TCR beta chain was recorded in a study of post-analysis software for immune sequencing data. Study-wide findings and caveats: Comparison with controls showed significantly lower normalized Chao1 diversity in multiple sclerosis patients.

cDNA libraries of TCR beta carried unique molecular identifiers. TCRdb reprocessed the PCR reads via MiXCR and lists one record per CDR3 protein. The profile shows hundreds of thousands of distinct CDR3 sequences, 30% of them singletons. About this clonotype: Antigen specificity is unknown.

What was sequenced was blood. The TCR originated in a girl between 10 and 17 years old with multiple sclerosis.

CDR3 DNA sequence: TGCAGTGCTATGCGGGGCTGGTCGTCGACCGCTGAAGCTTTCTTT. Translating it yields CSAMRGWSSTAEAFF. The genes are TRBV20-1 and TRBJ1-1; tentative D call: TRBD1 (5 bases). Germline loops: CDR1 DFQATT, CDR2 SNEGSKA (reference sequence). V lost 4 bases and J lost 6, with 21 bases in between. The CDR3 loop spans 15 amino acids.